The next 29 T cell receptor beta chains were all read from a single sample in a study of regulatory T cells in long-lasting Graves disease. Time point: newly diagnosed GD, antithyroid drugs for less than 3 months. With RNA extracted from PBMCs as input, the TCR library was made. iRepertoire HTBI primers and Arm-PCR of CDR3 regions built TCR beta libraries. TCRdb ran MiXCR on the multiplex PCR reads and lists one entry per CDR3 protein. The sample consists of approximately 440,000 distinct CDR3 sequences, around 16% of them appearing once. The same data also contributed to another study, on T cells in Graves' hyperthyroidism and ophthalmopathy.

The starting material was peripheral blood mononuclear cells (PBMCs), obtained at new diagnosis, from a patient treated with antithyroid drugs. The receptors come from a man between 40 and 49 years old with Graves disease.

This clonotype occurred many times. The chain has TRBV10-3 and TRBJ2-7, with 7 bases lining up with TRBD2. J was trimmed by 7 bases and V by 0 bases; bases with no gene match: 3. The CDR3 is made up of 13 amino acids. The germline V gene encodes CDR1 ENHRY and CDR2 SYGVKD. CDR3 amino acids: CAISESGGVEQYF. The CDR3 DNA is TGTGCCATCAGTGAGTCGGGGGGGGTTGAGCAGTACTTC.

This clonotype was seen a few times. The V gene is TRBV5-1, the J gene TRBJ2-1; 11 nucleotides line up with TRBD2. Trimming took 0 bases from V and 7 from J; bases not matched to a gene: 9. CDR3 length: 17 residues. Germline values: CDR1 SGHRS, CDR2 YFSETQ. The chain's CDR3 is CASSLGALAGVGNEQFF. CDR3 DNA: TGCGCCAGCAGCTTGGGGGCACTAGCGGGAGTAGGGAATGAGCAGTTCTTC.

The table lists this clonotype with many counts. The V and J genes are TRBV3-1 and TRBJ2-2, with D hard to call. Trimming removed 4 bases from V and 7 bases from J, with 4 bases in between. Germline V lookup: CDR1 LGHDT, CDR2 YNNKEL (reference sequence). The CDR3 totals 11 residues. The CDR3 DNA sequence: TGTGCCAGCAGCCGGAGCGGGGAGCTGTTTTTT. Translating it yields CASSRSGELFF. Full variable domain (rest looked up from reference TRBV3-1 and TRBJ2-2): DTAVSQTPKYLVTQMGNDKSIKCEQNLGHDTMYWYKQDSKKFLKIMFSYNNKELIINETVPNRFSPKSPDKAHLNLHINSLELGDSAVYFCASSRSGELFFGEGSRLTVL.

This chain links TRBV20-1 with TRBJ1-2; TRBD1 is a possible D gene (5 bases). The germline gives CDR1 DFQATT, CDR2 SNEGSKA (reference sequence). Trimming removed 6 bases from V and 3 bases from J, with 11 bases in between. CDR3 length: 12 amino acids. The CDR3 bases are TGCAGTGCACGCGGACAAGACTATGGCTACACCTTC. It yields the protein CSARGQDYGYTF.

As for this clonotype: With a much larger clone just one base away, this may be a read error. The chain joins TRBV7-9 to TRBJ2-1; D is unresolved. This CDR3 has 13 amino acids. Trimming left V 5 bases short and J 6 bases short, with 11 bases between. Germline CDR1 reads SEHNR; CDR2 reads FQNEAQ (reference sequence). Here the CDR3 reads CASSPRSANEQFF. DNA for the CDR3: TGTGCCAGCAGCCCTAGGTCAGCCAATGAGCAGTTCTTC.

Points on this clonotype: A read error may be the cause here, since a much bigger clone is one base away. V is TRBV6-9 and J is TRBJ2-7, with a weak D call TRBD1 (6 bases). The germline gives CDR1 MNHGY, CDR2 SVAAGI. This CDR3 has 16 residues. The CDR3 region has the DNA TGTGCCATCAGTTCTATGGACAGCGGCCAAAGGGGGGAGCAGTACTTC. Translation gives CAISSMDSGQRGEQYF.

This clonotype was seen many times. This chain joins TRBV2 and TRBJ1-2, with D uncertain. Trimming left V 1 base short and J 5 bases short, with 14 bases between. This CDR3 is built from 15 residues. Germline CDR1 and CDR2: SNHLY and FYNNEI. CDR3 sequence reads: CASSEGSRVEYGYTF. DNA for the CDR3: TGTGCCAGCAGTGAAGGGTCCAGAGTCGAATATGGCTACACCTTC. The full variable domain, completed using reference TRBV2 and TRBJ1-2, is EPEVTQTPSHQVTQMGQEVILRCVPISNHLYFYWYRQILGQKVEFLVSFYNNEISEKSEIFDDQFSVERPDGSNFTLKIRSTKLEDSAMYFCASSEGSRVEYGYTFGSGTRLTVV.

The table lists this clonotype with many counts. The chain recombines TRBV5-1 with TRBJ2-2, with D perhaps TRBD1 or TRBD2 (6 bases each). Germline values: CDR1 SGHRS, CDR2 YFSETQ. V was clipped by 4 bases and J by 5 bases, with 12 bases between them. This CDR3 spans 14 amino acids. CDR3 in amino acids: CASSAGAGTGELFF. CDR3 DNA: TGCGCCAGCAGCGCAGGGGCGGGAACCGGGGAGCTGTTTTTT.

This clonotype was counted many times. V usage is TRBV28 and J usage is TRBJ1-5; 8 bases line up with TRBD1. J lost 6 bases, V lost 3 bases, and 10 bases had no gene match. The CDR3 length is 16 residues. The germline CDR1 and CDR2 sequences are MDHEN and SYDVKM. The DNA for the CDR3 is TGTGCCAGCAGTTTTACCGCAGGGGGCGCGCCTCAGCCCCAGCATTTT. This translates into CASSFTAGGAPQPQHF.

The V call is TRBV20-1, the J call TRBJ2-3; no reliable D call. The CDR3 totals 13 residues. Trimming stripped 4 bases from V and 0 bases from J, with 8 bases between. The germline gives CDR1 DFQATT, CDR2 SNEGSKA (reference sequence). The CDR3 bases are TGCAGTGCTAACACGGATAGCACAGATACGCAGTATTTT. Translation: CSANTDSTDTQYF.

This clonotype came up many times. V and J are TRBV28 and TRBJ2-2; TRBD2 agrees at 8 bases. The CDR3 is made up of 17 amino acids. The V and J ends lost 5 bases and 5 bases, in that order; junction bases with no gene match: 13. Germline loops: CDR1 MDHEN, CDR2 SYDVKM. CDR3 sequence: CASSGIGAGGRTGELFF. Here the CDR3 DNA reads TGTGCCAGCAGTGGTATCGGCGCGGGAGGCAGGACCGGGGAGCTGTTTTTT.

This clonotype was observed many times. This chain links TRBV7-3 with TRBJ1-2, with D possibly TRBD1 on 6 matching bases. Per germline, CDR1 SGHTA and CDR2 FQGTGA. The CDR3 is made up of 14 amino acids. V was pared by 6 bases and J by 0 bases, with 11 bases between. CDR3 in amino acids: CASSEQGTNYGYTF. In DNA form, the CDR3 reads TGTGCCAGCAGTGAACAGGGAACTAACTATGGCTACACCTTC. Based on the CDR3 plus reference TRBV7-3 and TRBJ1-2, the full variable domain is GAGVSQTPSNKVTEKGKYVELRCDPISGHTALYWYRQSLGQGPEFLIYFQGTGAADDSGLPNDRFFAVRPEGSVSTLKIQRTERGDSAVYLCASSEQGTNYGYTFGSGTRLTVV.

In its sample, this clonotype was seen many times. The chain joins TRBV10-3 to TRBJ2-1, with D tentatively TRBD1 or TRBD2 (5 bases each). Trimming pared 4 bases from V and 10 bases from J, leaving 17 bases between. The CDR3 runs 14 residues. CDR1 and CDR2 from the germline V gene are ENHRY and SYGVKD. For the CDR3, the DNA is TGTGCCATCAGTGCCAAGGGACGCGTGTCGGAGCAGTTCTTC. Amino acids: CAISAKGRVSEQFF.

In its sample, this clonotype was seen once. One junction end does not reproduce the germline sequence, and a read error may be involved. The genes are TRBV20-1 and TRBJ2-7, with 11 positions matching TRBD2. Germline V gives CDR1 DFQATT, CDR2 SNEGSKA (reference sequence). The length of the CDR3 is 15 residues. DNA for the CDR3: TGCAATGCTACCCTTAGCGGGAGGGCCCGGGGCGAGCAGTACTTC. Its translation is CNATLSGRARGEQYF.

To note about this clonotype: A much larger clone differs from this one at a single base, so this may be a read error. The rearrangement joins TRBV7-6 to TRBJ1-4; a possible D gene is TRBD1 (5 bases). CDR3 length: 16 residues. V shed 5 bases and J shed 3 bases, with 16 bases lying between them. Per the germline V gene, CDR1 is SGHVS and CDR2 is FNYEAQ. The CDR3 loop reads CASSRGRRAANEKLFF. For the CDR3, the DNA is TGTGCCAGCAGCAGGGGACGGAGAGCAGCTAATGAAAAACTGTTTTTT. Combining the CDR3 with reference TRBV7-6 and TRBJ1-4 gives the whole variable domain GAGVSQSPRYKVTKRGQDVALRCDPISGHVSLYWYRQALGQGPEFLTYFNYEAQQDKSGLPNDRFSAERPEGSISTLTIQRTEQRDSAMYRCASSRGRRAANEKLFFGSGTQLSVL.

This clonotype was seen more than once but under ten times. The J gene is TRBJ2-4, the V gene TRBV7-9; D is unresolved. Trimming left V 2 bases short and J 0 bases short, with 14 bases between. The CDR3 has 17 amino acids. Per the germline V gene, CDR1 is SEHNR and CDR2 is FQNEAQ (reference sequence). The CDR3 nucleotides are TGTGCCAGCAGCTTATTTGGCGGCGGCTCAGCCAAAAACATTCAGTACTTC. Translating it yields CASSLFGGGSAKNIQYF.

The CDR3 region is CATSDSRSYEQYF. CDR3 nucleotide sequence: TGTGCCACCAGTGATTCTCGATCCTACGAGCAGTACTTC. The V and J genes are TRBV24-1 and TRBJ2-7; D uncertain. Germline lookup yields CDR1 KGHDR and CDR2 SFDVKD. The ends were cut back, 2 bases at V and 1 base at J, with 5 bases in the middle. The CDR3 runs 13 residues.

This clonotype was detected many times. This chain links TRBV7-3 with TRBJ2-1, with D possibly being TRBD2 (5 bases). Germline V gene data show CDR1 as SGHTA and CDR2 as FQGTGA. The CDR3 spans 13 residues. V lost 5 bases, J lost 4 bases, and 9 bases lay in between. The CDR3 loop is CASSHGLYNEQFF. Written as DNA, the CDR3 is TGTGCCAGCAGCCACGGACTTTACAATGAGCAGTTCTTC.

The table lists this clonotype with many counts. The gene calls are TRBV28 and TRBJ2-1; D possibly corresponds to TRBD2 (6 bases). Germline V gene sequence: CDR1 MDHEN, CDR2 SYDVKM. Trimming removed 4 bases at V and 7 bases at J, with 17 bases between. This CDR3 is built from 15 residues. CDR3 region: CASSWSGVFENEQFF. CDR3 nucleotide sequence: TGTGCCAGCAGTTGGTCGGGAGTTTTCGAAAATGAGCAGTTCTTC. Full variable domain (remainder filled in from reference TRBV28 and TRBJ2-1): DVKVTQSSRYLVKRTGEKVFLECVQDMDHENMFWYRQDPGLGLRLIYFSYDVKMKEKGDIPEGYSVSREKKERFSLILESASTNQTSMYLCASSWSGVFENEQFFGPGTRLTVL.

V is TRBV29-1 and J is TRBJ1-3, with 8 nucleotides matching TRBD1. V dropped 6 bases and J dropped 2; count of bases not matched to a gene: 6. This CDR3 has 14 residues. Germline lookup yields CDR1 SQVTM and CDR2 ANQGSEA. CDR3 bases: TGCAGCGTACTGGACAGGGTGGCTGGAAACACCATATATTTT. Its translation: CSVLDRVAGNTIYF.

The chain couples TRBV12-3 or TRBV12-4 to TRBJ2-2, with D perhaps given as TRBD1 or TRBD2 (6 bases each). V was clipped by 6 bases and J by 5 bases, with 22 bases between them. This CDR3 is 17 amino acids long. The DNA for the CDR3 is TGTGCCAGCAGCCCCTCCGTGGGGGGCGCCGGAACCGGGGAGCTGTTTTTT. Translation gives CASSPSVGGAGTGELFF.

Comments on this clonotype: Given a much more abundant clone one base away, this may be a read error. The chain employs TRBV28 and TRBJ1-4; D is undetermined. The CDR3 consists of 14 residues. Deletions cut 11 bases from V and 6 bases from J, with 19 bases between. The germline V gene has CDR1 MDHEN and CDR2 SYDVKM. The CDR3 coding sequence is TGTGCCTGCACCCCGGCTGGAGTTTATGAAAAACTGTTTTTT. This gives the protein CACTPAGVYEKLFF. Full variable domain (remainder filled in from reference TRBV28 and TRBJ1-4): DVKVTQSSRYLVKRTGEKVFLECVQDMDHENMFWYRQDPGLGLRLIYFSYDVKMKEKGDIPEGYSVSREKKERFSLILESASTNQTSMYLCACTPAGVYEKLFFGSGTQLSVL.

This clonotype showed up many times. In DNA form, the CDR3 reads TGTGCCAGCAGCTTATCTGTTGGAACAAGAGAGACCCAGTACTTC. Its protein product is CASSLSVGTRETQYF. This chain links TRBV7-3 with TRBJ2-5; D is ambiguous. The germline V and J ends were trimmed by 2 bases and 4 bases, with 14 bases remaining between them. Per the germline V gene, CDR1 is SGHTA and CDR2 is FQGTGA. This CDR3 is 15 amino acids long.

This chain uses TRBV19 with TRBJ2-1; 11 nucleotides align to TRBD2. This CDR3 is 15 amino acids long. Germline V lookup: CDR1 LNHDA, CDR2 SQIVND (reference sequence). After removal of 5 bases from V and 8 bases from J, the junction contained 8 bases not matched to a gene. CDR3 sequence (DNA): TGTGCCAGTAGTTCCCGACTAGCGGGATGGGATGAGCAGTTCTTC. Its translation is CASSSRLAGWDEQFF. The complete variable domain, with remaining parts taken from reference TRBV19 and TRBJ2-1, reads DGGITQSPKYLFRKEGQNVTLSCEQNLNHDAMYWYRQDPGQGLRLIYYSQIVNDFQKGDIAEGYSVSREKKESFPLTVTSAQKNPTAFYLCASSSRLAGWDEQFFGPGTRLTVL.

This clonotype showed up many times. The chain carries TRBV5-1 and TRBJ2-1; 11 positions match TRBD2. The CDR3 totals 15 residues. V lost 5 bases, J lost 8 bases, and 9 bases stayed unmatched. Germline CDR1 is SGHRS and CDR2 is YFSETQ. The CDR3: CASRPLAGDVDEQFF. CDR3 coding DNA: TGCGCCAGCAGACCACTAGCGGGAGATGTAGATGAGCAGTTCTTC.

This clonotype was recorded at least ten times. This chain connects TRBV20-1 to TRBJ1-5; D is possibly TRBD1 (5 bases). Germline assignment: CDR1 DFQATT and CDR2 SNEGSKA (reference sequence). The length of the CDR3 is 16 residues. Trimming stripped 6 bases from V and 2 bases from J, with 20 bases between. CDR3 DNA sequence: TGCAGTGCGACCCCTCCGGGGGGAAGGGGCAATCAGCCCCAGCATTTT. It specifies CSATPPGGRGNQPQHF.

This chain connects TRBV6-2 or TRBV6-3 to TRBJ2-1, with 7 positions matching TRBD2. The CDR3 length is 13 residues. V lost 8 bases and J lost 8; bases outside the gene matches: 9. Per germline, CDR1 MNHEY and CDR2 SVGEGT. CDR3 region: CASGGGGSDEQFF. The CDR3 DNA follows: TGTGCCAGCGGGGGGGGAGGTTCGGATGAGCAGTTCTTC.

This clonotype was recorded many times. The chain carries TRBV3-1 and TRBJ2-7; tentatively, D is TRBD2 (5 bases). This CDR3 is built from 17 residues. Trimming removed 0 bases at V and 1 base at J, with 16 bases between. Germline loops: CDR1 LGHDT, CDR2 YNNKEL (reference sequence). CDR3 region: CASSQDPSAVLSYEQYF. DNA for the CDR3: TGTGCCAGCAGCCAAGATCCCTCAGCGGTCCTGTCCTACGAGCAGTACTTC.

Only a few counts were recorded for this clonotype. CDR3: CASSFWVRGRNEQFF. The CDR3 region has the DNA TGTGCCAGCAGTTTTTGGGTCAGGGGTAGGAATGAGCAGTTCTTC. The chain carries TRBV27 and TRBJ2-1; D is possibly TRBD1 (6 bases). Germline values: CDR1 MNHEY, CDR2 SMNVEV (reference sequence). Trimming shortened V by 3 bases and J by 7 bases, and 16 bases separated the two germline ends. The CDR3 is 15 amino acids.